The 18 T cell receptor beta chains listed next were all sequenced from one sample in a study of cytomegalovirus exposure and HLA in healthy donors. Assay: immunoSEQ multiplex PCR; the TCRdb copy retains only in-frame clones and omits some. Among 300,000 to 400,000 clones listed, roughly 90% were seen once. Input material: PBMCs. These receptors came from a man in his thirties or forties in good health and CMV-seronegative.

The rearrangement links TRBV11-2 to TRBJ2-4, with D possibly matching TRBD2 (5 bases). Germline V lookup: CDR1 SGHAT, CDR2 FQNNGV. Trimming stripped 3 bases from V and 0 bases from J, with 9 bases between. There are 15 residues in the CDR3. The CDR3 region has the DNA TGTGCCAGCAGCTTTGGAGGTCTAGCCAAAAACATTCAGTACTTC. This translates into CASSFGGLAKNIQYF. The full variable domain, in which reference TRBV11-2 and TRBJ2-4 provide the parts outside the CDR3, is EAGVAQSPRYKIIEKRQSVAFWCNPISGHATLYWYQQILGQGPKLLIQFQNNGVVDDSQLPKDRFSAERLKGVDSTLKIQPAKLEDSAVYLCASSFGGLAKNIQYFGAGTRLSVL.

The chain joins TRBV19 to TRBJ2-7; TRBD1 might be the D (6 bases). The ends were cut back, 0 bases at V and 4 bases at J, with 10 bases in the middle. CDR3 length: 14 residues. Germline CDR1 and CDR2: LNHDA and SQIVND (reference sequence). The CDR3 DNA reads TGTGCCAGTAGTATAGACAGGGGAAGGTACGAGCAGTACTTC. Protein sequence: CASSIDRGRYEQYF. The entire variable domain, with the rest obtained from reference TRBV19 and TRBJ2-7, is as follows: DGGITQSPKYLFRKEGQNVTLSCEQNLNHDAMYWYRQDPGQGLRLIYYSQIVNDFQKGDIAEGYSVSREKKESFPLTVTSAQKNPTAFYLCASSIDRGRYEQYFGPGTRLTVT.

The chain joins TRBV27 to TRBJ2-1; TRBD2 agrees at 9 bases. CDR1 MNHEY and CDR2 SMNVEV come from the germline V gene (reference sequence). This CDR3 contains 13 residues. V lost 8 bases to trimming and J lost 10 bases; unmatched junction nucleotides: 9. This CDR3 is CASSTQAGGEQFF. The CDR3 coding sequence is TGTGCCAGCTCTACTCAAGCGGGGGGCGAGCAGTTCTTC.

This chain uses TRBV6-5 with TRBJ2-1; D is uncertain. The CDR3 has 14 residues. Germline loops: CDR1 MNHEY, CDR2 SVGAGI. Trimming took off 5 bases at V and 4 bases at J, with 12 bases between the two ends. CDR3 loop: CASSPFYVYNEQFF. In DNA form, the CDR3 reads TGTGCCAGCAGTCCCTTCTATGTTTACAATGAGCAGTTCTTC.

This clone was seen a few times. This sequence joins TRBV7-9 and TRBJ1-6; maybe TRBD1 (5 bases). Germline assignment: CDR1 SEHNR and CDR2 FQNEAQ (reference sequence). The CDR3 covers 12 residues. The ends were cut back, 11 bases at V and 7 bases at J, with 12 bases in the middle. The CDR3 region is CAGGDLNSPLHF. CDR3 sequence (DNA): TGTGCCGGGGGGGACCTAAATTCACCCCTCCACTTT. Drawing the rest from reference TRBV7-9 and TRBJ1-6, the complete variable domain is DTGVSQNPRHKITKRGQNVTFRCDPISEHNRLYWYRQTLGQGPEFLTYFQNEAQLEKSRLLSDRFSAERPKGSFSTLEIQRTEQGDSAMYLCAGGDLNSPLHFGNGTRLTVT.

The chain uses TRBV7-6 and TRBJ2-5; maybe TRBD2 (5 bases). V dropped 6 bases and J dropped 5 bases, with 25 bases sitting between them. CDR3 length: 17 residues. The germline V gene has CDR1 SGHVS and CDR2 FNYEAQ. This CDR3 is CASSPLRPAGLAETQYF. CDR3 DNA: TGTGCCAGCAGTCCGCTACGACCCGCGGGTCTGGCTGAGACCCAGTACTTC.

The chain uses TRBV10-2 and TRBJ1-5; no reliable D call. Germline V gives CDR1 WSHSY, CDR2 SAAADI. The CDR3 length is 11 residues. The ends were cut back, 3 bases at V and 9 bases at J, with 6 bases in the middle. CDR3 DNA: TGCGCCAGCAGTGATAGCGGGCCCCAGCATTTT. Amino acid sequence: CASSDSGPQHF.

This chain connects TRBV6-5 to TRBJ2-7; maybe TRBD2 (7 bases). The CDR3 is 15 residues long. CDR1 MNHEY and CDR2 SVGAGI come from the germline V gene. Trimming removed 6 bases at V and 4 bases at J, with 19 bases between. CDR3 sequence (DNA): TGTGCCAGCAGCTGGGGAGGGGGGATTGGATACGAGCAGTACTTC. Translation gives CASSWGGGIGYEQYF.

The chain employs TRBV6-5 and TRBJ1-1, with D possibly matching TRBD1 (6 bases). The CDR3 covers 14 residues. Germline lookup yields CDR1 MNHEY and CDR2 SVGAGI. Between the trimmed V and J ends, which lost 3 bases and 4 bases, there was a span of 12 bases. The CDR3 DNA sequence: TGTGCCAGCAGTTATGAAGGGGGGGTCACTGAAGCTTTCTTT. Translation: CASSYEGGVTEAFF.

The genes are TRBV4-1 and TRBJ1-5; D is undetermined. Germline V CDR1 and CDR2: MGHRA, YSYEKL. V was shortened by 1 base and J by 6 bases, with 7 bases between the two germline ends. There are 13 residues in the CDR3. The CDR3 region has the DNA TGCGCCAGCAGCCAAGTTCATAGTCAGCCCCAGCATTTT. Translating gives CASSQVHSQPQHF.

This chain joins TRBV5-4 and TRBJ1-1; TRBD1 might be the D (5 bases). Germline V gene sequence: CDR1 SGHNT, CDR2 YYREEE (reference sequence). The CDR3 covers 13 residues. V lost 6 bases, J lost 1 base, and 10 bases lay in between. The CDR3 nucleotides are TGTGCCAGCAATGGACACCCGAACACTGAAGCTTTCTTT. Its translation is CASNGHPNTEAFF.

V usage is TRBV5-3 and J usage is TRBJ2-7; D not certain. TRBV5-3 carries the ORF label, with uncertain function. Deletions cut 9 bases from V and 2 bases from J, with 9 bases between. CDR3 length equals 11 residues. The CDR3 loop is CATILTYEQYF. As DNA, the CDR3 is TGTGCCACTATTTTAACCTACGAGCAGTACTTC.

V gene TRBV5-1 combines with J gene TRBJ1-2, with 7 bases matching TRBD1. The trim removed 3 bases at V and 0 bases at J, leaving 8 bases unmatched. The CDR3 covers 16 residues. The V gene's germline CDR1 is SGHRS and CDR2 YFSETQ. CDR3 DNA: TGCGCCAGCAGCTCCGGACAGGTAGCCACTAACTATGGCTACACCTTC. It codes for CASSSGQVATNYGYTF.

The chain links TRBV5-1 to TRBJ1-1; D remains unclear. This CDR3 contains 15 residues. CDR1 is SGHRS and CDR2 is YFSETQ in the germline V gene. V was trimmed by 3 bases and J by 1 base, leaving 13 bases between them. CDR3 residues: CASSSLGQSNTEAFF. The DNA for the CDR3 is TGCGCCAGCAGCTCACTAGGGCAGTCGAACACTGAAGCTTTCTTT.

CDR3 bases: TGTGCCAGCCGCGACGGAGTTATTAGCAATCAGCCCCAGCATTTT. It encodes CASRDGVISNQPQHF. This chain links TRBV19 with TRBJ1-5, with D unclear. The germline V and J ends were trimmed by 9 bases and 0 bases, with 15 bases remaining between them. CDR3 size: 15 residues. Germline V CDR1 and CDR2: LNHDA, SQIVND (reference sequence).

CDR3 DNA: TGTGCCAGCAGTTACCTCGGCGGGGGATTGTTAGAGACCCAGTACTTC. Residues: CASSYLGGGLLETQYF. This sequence joins TRBV6-5 and TRBJ2-5, with 7 bases lining up with TRBD2. From germline, CDR1 is MNHEY and CDR2 SVGAGI. Losses at the gene ends were 2 bases for V and 4 bases for J; bases not matched to a gene: 10. This CDR3 has 16 amino acids.

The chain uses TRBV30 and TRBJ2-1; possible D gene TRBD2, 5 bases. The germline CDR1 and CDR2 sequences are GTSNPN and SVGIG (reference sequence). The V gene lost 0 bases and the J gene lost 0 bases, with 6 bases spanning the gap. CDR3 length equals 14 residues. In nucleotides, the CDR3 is TGTGCCTGGAGTGTAGGGAGCTCCTACAATGAGCAGTTCTTC. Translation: CAWSVGSSYNEQFF.

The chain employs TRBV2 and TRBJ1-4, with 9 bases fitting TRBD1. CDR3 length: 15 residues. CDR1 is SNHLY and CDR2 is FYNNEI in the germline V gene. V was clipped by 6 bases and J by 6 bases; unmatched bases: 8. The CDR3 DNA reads TGTGCCAGCAGCTGGGACAGGGCCAGGGATGAAAAACTGTTTTTT. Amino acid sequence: CASSWDRARDEKLFF.